This T cell receptor beta chain appears in the sequencing data of a study of T cells in Graves' hyperthyroidism and ophthalmopathy. Clinical symptoms, serum thyroxine, TRAb, thyroid ultrasound and orbital computed tomography informed diagnoses. V lost 4 bases and J lost 0, with 16 bases in between. Germline V lookup: CDR1 SGHRS, CDR2 YFSETQ. CDR3 length equals 17 residues. This clonotype was picked up many times. There were TCR beta CDR3 regions amplified from RNA transcripts. HTBI primers were employed in a first-round RT-PCR of the TCR CDR3. TCRdb re-called the multiplex PCR reads through MiXCR, storing one row per CDR3 protein. The data contain 500,000 to 600,000 distinct CDR3 sequences, about 45% of them singletons.

V and J are TRBV5-1 and TRBJ1-4; no definite D call. This clonotype originated in a woman in her late teens or twenties with Graves' hyperthyroidism. The sample taken for sequencing was peripheral blood or thyroid tissue (not recorded which). The CDR3 sequence is CASSDGGWGATNEKLFF. The CDR3 bases are TGCGCCAGCAGCGACGGAGGGTGGGGTGCAACTAATGAAAAACTGTTTTTT.